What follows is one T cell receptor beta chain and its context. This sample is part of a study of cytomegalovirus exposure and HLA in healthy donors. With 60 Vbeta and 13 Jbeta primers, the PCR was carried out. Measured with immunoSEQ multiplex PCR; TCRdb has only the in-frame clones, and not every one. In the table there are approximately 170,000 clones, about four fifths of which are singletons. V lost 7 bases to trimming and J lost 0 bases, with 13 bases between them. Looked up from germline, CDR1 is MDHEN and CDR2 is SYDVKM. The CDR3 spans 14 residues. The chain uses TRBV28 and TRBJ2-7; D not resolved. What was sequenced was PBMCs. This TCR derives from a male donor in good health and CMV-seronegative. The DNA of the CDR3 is TGTGCCAGCACCGATTGGGCGTCCTCCTACGAGCAGTACTTC. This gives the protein CASTDWASSYEQYF.